The rows below give T cell receptor beta chains drawn from one sample of a study of cytomegalovirus exposure and HLA in healthy donors. This table comes from immunoSEQ multiplex PCR, and its TCRdb copy is limited to in-frame clones, with some not included. The sample lists under 85,000 clones; about four fifths were seen once. The sample was PBMCs. All receptors come from a man aged 35-49 years in good health and CMV-seronegative. Each CDR3 is given with its conserved first and last residue. D genes are given only for firm matches.

V gene	D gene	CDR3 length	J gene	CDR3 DNA	CDR3 protein
TRBV30	TRBD2	11	TRBJ2-7	TGTGCCTGGAGTGGGGGGGGCGAGCAGTACTTC	CAWSGGGEQYF
TRBV7-9	NA	11	TRBJ1-2	TGTGCCAGCAGCGCGGCCCCCGGCTACACCTTC	CASSAAPGYTF
TRBV4-1	TRBD1	15	TRBJ2-2	TGCGCCAGCAGCCAAGGACAGGGGGCAACCGGGGAGCTGTTTTTT	CASSQGQGATGELFF
TRBV5-1	TRBD2	17	TRBJ2-7	TGCGCCAGCAGCTTGGGGGGATGGACTAGCGTAAACTACGAGCAGTACTTC	CASSLGGWTSVNYEQYF
TRBV28	TRBD2	16	TRBJ2-7	TGTGCCAGCAGTTTATGGAGTAGCGGGAGCTCCTACGAGCAGTACTTC	CASSLWSSGSSYEQYF
TRBV29-1	TRBD2	12	TRBJ2-7	TGCAGCGTTGTAGCGGGAGTCTACGAGCAGTACTTC	CSVVAGVYEQYF
TRBV18	NA	13	TRBJ2-3	TGTGCCAGCCTGCTAGGGGGTACAGATACGCAGTATTTT	CASLLGGTDTQYF
TRBV7-9	NA	17	TRBJ1-4	TGTGCCAGCAGTCCTCGGGGGGGCGACACAACTAATGAAAAACTGTTTTTT	CASSPRGGDTTNEKLFF
TRBV25-1	TRBD2	17	TRBJ2-2	TGTGCCAGCGGGGGACTAGCGGGAGGTATGAACACCGGGGAGCTGTTTTTT	CASGGLAGGMNTGELFF
TRBV5-6	TRBD1	12	TRBJ2-5	TGTGCCAGCAGCTTGAGCACAGGGGCATCCTACTTC	CASSLSTGASYF
TRBV5-1	TRBD2	15	TRBJ2-7	TGCGCCAGCAGCGAGACTAGCGGGAGCTCCTACGAGCAGTACTTC	CASSETSGSSYEQYF
TRBV7-6	TRBD1	15	TRBJ2-5	TGTGCCAGCAGCGCCCTGCCGGGACAGGGAAAGACCCAGTACTTC	CASSALPGQGKTQYF
TRBV12-5	NA	15	TRBJ1-5	TGTGCTAGTGGTACACCTTCTGGGGCCGGTCAGCCCCAGCATTTT	CASGTPSGAGQPQHF
TRBV6-1	NA	15	TRBJ2-3	TGTGCCAGCAGTGAAGGGCTATCGGGGACAGATACGCAGTATTTT	CASSEGLSGTDTQYF
TRBV5-1	NA	14	TRBJ1-5	TGCGCCAGCAGCTTGGCCGGAGCAGATCAGCCCCAGCATTTT	CASSLAGADQPQHF
TRBV6-5	NA	13	TRBJ1-1	TGTGCCAGCAGTCAAAATGTCAACACTGAAGCTTTCTTT	CASSQNVNTEAFF
TRBV12-5	TRBD2	17	TRBJ2-1	TGTGCTAGTGGTCCCTCTAGCGGGACAGTTTCCTACAATGAGCAGTTCTTC	CASGPSSGTVSYNEQFF
TRBV6-1	TRBD2	19	TRBJ2-7	TGTGCCAGCAGTGAAGCTAAGGCTAGCGGGAGGTATTCCCGCTACGAGCAGTACTTC	CASSEAKASGRYSRYEQYF
TRBV5-5	NA	16	TRBJ1-5	TGTGCCAGCAGCGAGAACGGGGGGGTTAGCAATCAGCCCCAGCATTTT	CASSENGGVSNQPQHF
TRBV9	TRBD1	18	TRBJ2-5	TGTGCCAGCAGCGTAGGGGACAGGCCCCGAGGGCCCCAAGAGACCCAGTACTTC	CASSVGDRPRGPQETQYF
TRBV19	NA	14	TRBJ2-1	TGTGCCAGTAGTTTCGAGAGCTCCTACAATGAGCAGTTCTTC	CASSFESSYNEQFF
TRBV18	TRBD2	14	TRBJ2-1	TGTGCCAGCTCACCAACTAGCGGGAGGAATGAGCAGTTCTTC	CASSPTSGRNEQFF
TRBV5-6	NA	16	TRBJ1-5	TGTGCCAGCAGCTTACGAGTATTGGGGGCGGGTCAGCCCCAGCATTTT	CASSLRVLGAGQPQHF
TRBV6-1	TRBD1	15	TRBJ1-3	TGTGCCAGCAGCGATCACCAGGACAGGGGAAACACCATATATTTT	CASSDHQDRGNTIYF
TRBV19	NA	15	TRBJ1-2	TGTGCCAGTAGTACCGGTACAGGGTCCAACTATGGCTACACCTTC	CASSTGTGSNYGYTF
TRBV5-5	TRBD1	14	TRBJ1-2	TGTGCCAGCAGCGAGGGACAGGGCGTCCATGGCTACACCTTC	CASSEGQGVHGYTF
TRBV7-2	NA	15	TRBJ1-5	TGTGCCAGCAGCTTAGACAGTGGGAGCAATCAGCCCCAGCATTTT	CASSLDSGSNQPQHF
TRBV6-5	NA	15	TRBJ2-3	TGTGCCAGCAGTTACGAAGCGGGCGGCACAGATACGCAGTATTTT	CASSYEAGGTDTQYF
TRBV7-3	TRBD2	15	TRBJ2-1	TGTGCCAGCAGCTTTGGGGGAGGGCCTTCTCGGGAGCAGTTCTTC	CASSFGGGPSREQFF
TRBV10-3	TRBD2	14	TRBJ2-2	TGTGCCATCAACAACGGGGGGGCCGCCGGGGAGCTGTTTTTT	CAINNGGAAGELFF
TRBV11-3	NA	13	TRBJ2-7	TGTGCCAGCAGTTCCGCGCCCCTCTACGAGCAGTACTTC	CASSSAPLYEQYF
TRBV19	TRBD1	13	TRBJ2-7	TGTGCCAGTTCCGGGACAGGGGAAGCAGGGCAGTACTTC	CASSGTGEAGQYF
TRBV6-1	NA	12	TRBJ2-5	TGTGCCAGCAGAGACTCGCCGGCGACCCAGTACTTC	CASRDSPATQYF
TRBV10-3	TRBD2	13	TRBJ2-6	TGTGCCACCGGACTAGCTGGGGCCAACGGCCTGACTTTC	CATGLAGANGLTF
TRBV30	NA	13	TRBJ2-3	TGTGCCTGGAAACGGGAGTCCTCCCTCACGCAGTATTTT	CAWKRESSLTQYF